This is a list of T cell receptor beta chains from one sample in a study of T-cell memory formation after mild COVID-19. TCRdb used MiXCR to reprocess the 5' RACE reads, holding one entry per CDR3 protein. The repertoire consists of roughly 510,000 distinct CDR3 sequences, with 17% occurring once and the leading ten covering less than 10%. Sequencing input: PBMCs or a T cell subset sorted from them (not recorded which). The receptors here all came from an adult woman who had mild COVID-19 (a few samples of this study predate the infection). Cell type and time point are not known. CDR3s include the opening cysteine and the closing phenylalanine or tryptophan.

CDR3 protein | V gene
CASSRGQGIYEQYF | TRBV7-9
CASSPAGDYEQYF | TRBV7-8
CASRWWGSTDTQYF | TRBV5-1
CASSYSIRTSPYNEQFF | TRBV6-2/TRBV6-3
CATSRDVIRNTEAFF | TRBV15
CASSFIGNTGELFF | TRBV28
CASSLRYSGTDNTEAFF | TRBV6-2/TRBV6-3
CASSGGQGQFF | TRBV6-4
CASSLARPGGYQPQHF | TRBV7-9
CASSLRSPEGYTF | TRBV5-4
CASSPPRAGGTSYSPLHF | TRBV7-6
CATSSRRDTGELFF | TRBV15
CASSLGTGGIDTQYF | TRBV7-9
CASSLLLAGGLTSHEQYF | TRBV5-6
CASSSAGVVHEQYF | TRBV28
CASSFLVDRGDIQYF | TRBV5-1
CASRPQGANEKLFF | TRBV6-5
CASSSLEELFF | TRBV12-3/TRBV12-4
CASSPAGHTDTQYF | TRBV7-9
CASSGLFPGQGGETQYF | TRBV25-1
CASRPTDALPYGYTF | TRBV6-2/TRBV6-3
CASSLKLAGSYEQYF | TRBV5-4
CASSSLAGSAGEQYF | TRBV7-2
CASSRALSDTQYF | TRBV6-5
CASSLDLLTIQYF | TRBV11-2
CASSLEPTAGTEAFF | TRBV11-1
CASSSYRLATTDTQYF | TRBV12-3/TRBV12-4
CASSLVGRSGEQYF | TRBV5-6
CASRYYGSYNEQFF | TRBV7-2